Included here is one T cell receptor (beta chain) sequence, with context. This clonotype was observed a few times. This clone's antigen is unknown. No base qualities exist here, and no much larger clone lies one base off it. The label giving this sample's treatment or condition can be read as: live attenuated yellow fever vaccine strain. A standard Ficoll-Paque protocol was used to isolate PBMCs from peripheral blood. Dynabeads CD4 and CD8 positive selection kits were used to isolate CD4 and CD8 T-cell fractions. RNA was extracted with TriZol from bulk PBMCs, CD4 and CD8 fractions, and dextramer-positive and dextramer-negative fractions. Synthesis of TCR cDNA relied on 5'RACE template switching, a step that introduced a universal primer site along with unique molecular identifiers. Priming of cDNA synthesis was performed from both the TCR alpha and TCR beta constant segments. Two PCR steps were used to amplify libraries, with sample barcodes and sequencing adapters being added in the second step. Sequencing of the libraries was done on either Illumina HiSeq 2500 (2x100 bp) or NovaSeq (2x150 bp). The published analysis was carried out like this. MIGEC was used to demultiplex reads and collapse the reads into UMI consensus sequences, and MiXCR was used for V(D)J alignment. Vaccine-responding clonotypes were identified with edgeR using replicate PBMC samples, with FDR below 0.01 and a log2 fold change above 5 up to day 15 being required. Each bulk clonotype was labeled CD4 or CD8 based on which sequenced repertoire, CD4 or CD8, contained the clonotype at higher abundance. TCRdb ran its own pipeline on the public reads, namely fastp trimming at Q25 and MiXCR clone calling, and kept in-frame beta chains. Rows matching on CDR3 protein sequence are summarized as one entry with the most common DNA and genes. Here the V and J calls rest on TCRdb's processing, not on the authors' analysis. This sample comprises tens of thousands of distinct CDR3 sequences, 7.5% to 9% of them detected only once. Roughly two fifths of the sample is in the top ten clones.

Taken from cysteine to phenylalanine, the CDR3 has 18 residues. CDR3 DNA only is kept here, 54 bases in frame from base 1. From the germline V gene, CDR1 is MNHEY and CDR2 is SVGEGT. Trimming takes 3 bases from V and 6 bases from J, and the germline ends sit 23 bases apart. The data stem from a study of T cells after yellow fever vaccination (dated by TCRdb to the late 2010s). Notes on the research overall: The SMART-Seq v4 Ultra Low Input RNA kit was used to prepare libraries from fractions with low cell numbers. To follow T-cell clones before and after both primary and booster YFV17D yellow fever vaccination, bulk TCR alpha and beta repertoires underwent longitudinal sequencing. Two healthy male donors, one aged 18 to 29 and one aged 30 to 40 years, made up the cohort. Bulk PBMC replicates and cell subsets were isolated from blood drawn at multiple timepoints before and after both primary and secondary immunization.

What the work shows at the level of the full study, not this receptor alone: Most clones expanded after primary vaccination (96% of CD4 and around 88% of CD8) were re-detected after the booster, suggesting that broad memory maintenance occurred. A small fraction of clonotypes showed up in both the CD4 and CD8 compartments, probably as a result of convergent recombination. FACS-sorted repertoires could contain abundant contaminating clonotypes from the bulk population, so computational filtering was required. The secondary T-cell response was found to be weaker but faster than the primary response, with a peak reached on day 5 rather than on day 15. The study included only a couple of donors, which limits how far the findings can be generalized.

The receptor chain draws on TRBV6-2 or TRBV6-3 and TRBJ2-2; the D gene identity is not certain. This receptor was obtained from a young man who received the YFV17D yellow fever vaccine. Source: CD8+ T cells sorted from PBMCs, taken on the day of the yellow fever booster vaccination. The sequence in DNA is TGTGCCAGCAGTTATCCCGCCTGGACGGCCCCAACACCCGGGGAGCTGTTTTTT. Its protein reads: CASSYPAWTAPTPGELFF.